This is a list of T cell receptor beta chains from one sample in a study of T cell repertoires in cytomegalovirus infection. No antigen has been assigned to these receptors. TCRdb re-called the reads with MiXCR, one entry per CDR3 protein. The sample consists of 750,000 to 950,000 distinct CDR3 sequences, about 28% of them appearing once. The material was cultured CD8+ T cells from PBMCs, obtained from culture after CMV antigen stimulation. These receptors originate from a human donor in good health (CMV status not recorded). Some clones in this sample may be carry-over from other donors' samples. Each CDR3 is given with its conserved first and last residue. The listing skips clone size in some rows; elsewhere it reads once, few, many or a size class.

J: TRBJ2-1; size: -; V: TRBV18; CDR3: CASSPPAGEAYNEQFF
J: TRBJ2-2; size: -; V: TRBV20-1; CDR3: CSARDSIGGPANTGELFF
J: TRBJ2-5; size: once; V: TRBV12-3/TRBV12-4; CDR3: CASSPPTGGPHWETQYF
J: TRBJ1-3; size: -; V: TRBV5-4; CDR3: CASSPGQGDSGNTIYF
J: TRBJ2-1; size: -; V: TRBV27; CDR3: CASSFFQGSSYNEQFF
J: TRBJ2-7; size: -; V: TRBV13; CDR3: CASSLSWVYEQYF
J: TRBJ1-6; size: few; V: TRBV25-1; CDR3: CASSEQQFDSPLHF
J: TRBJ1-3; size: -; V: TRBV15; CDR3: CATSRDANTIYF
J: TRBJ2-7; size: few; V: TRBV7-8; CDR3: CASSHTRDLRAVLRAEQYF
J: TRBJ2-5; size: few; V: TRBV28; CDR3: CASSFPRPDRTDQETQYF
J: TRBJ1-1; size: -; V: TRBV12-5; CDR3: CASGLAQGVVEAFF
J: TRBJ1-2; size: -; V: TRBV11-2; CDR3: CTSSPWDRREVNYGYTF
J: TRBJ2-1; size: many; V: TRBV18; CDR3: CASSRGVYSYNEQFF
J: TRBJ1-1; size: -; V: TRBV19; CDR3: CASSMAPGGPAFF
J: TRBJ2-1; size: many; V: TRBV7-6; CDR3: CASSQTGYYNEQFF
J: TRBJ1-1; size: -; V: TRBV19; CDR3: CASRWDRAFAEAFF
J: TRBJ2-5; size: -; V: TRBV27; CDR3: CASSLGGLKETQYF
J: TRBJ2-6; size: -; V: TRBV10-3; CDR3: CAIKDIDRVSGANVLTF
J: TRBJ1-1; size: -; V: TRBV7-6; CDR3: CASSFIPGQGEEAFF
J: TRBJ2-6; size: many; V: TRBV11-2; CDR3: CASSLDRSGANVLTF
J: TRBJ1-5; size: few; V: TRBV14; CDR3: CASSQGRRQPQHF
J: TRBJ2-1; size: -; V: TRBV12-3/TRBV12-4; CDR3: CASSLLRDQTYNEQFF
J: TRBJ2-3; size: many; V: TRBV7-9; CDR3: CASSPRLAGGPTDTQYF
J: TRBJ2-5; size: many; V: TRBV7-6; CDR3: CASSPPTGRQETQYF
J: TRBJ2-3; size: few; V: TRBV19; CDR3: CASSMGPTGDTQYF
J: TRBJ1-1; size: -; V: TRBV12-3/TRBV12-4; CDR3: CASSTLTTEAFF
J: TRBJ1-3; size: -; V: TRBV28; CDR3: CASAPTDRNSGNTIYF
J: TRBJ2-3; size: few; V: TRBV6-6; CDR3: CASNSGERGSNTDTQYF
J: TRBJ1-6; size: -; V: TRBV6-8; CDR3: CGSSSTSVSYNSPLHF
J: TRBJ2-3; size: few; V: TRBV12-3/TRBV12-4; CDR3: CASSWETGTEPDTQYF
J: TRBJ1-1; size: -; V: TRBV6-5; CDR3: CASSYSGDSLEVHPVTEAFF
J: TRBJ1-6; size: -; V: TRBV20-1; CDR3: CSARDSNRYYNSPLHF
J: TRBJ1-2; size: many; V: TRBV7-8; CDR3: CASSPNPPGGLYGYTF
J: TRBJ1-1; size: -; V: TRBV29-1; CDR3: CSVEGMNTEAFF
J: TRBJ2-2; size: once; V: TRBV3-1; CDR3: CASSQELILAGANTGELFF
J: TRBJ2-3; size: -; V: TRBV12-3/TRBV12-4; CDR3: CASSGTGPGDTQYF
J: TRBJ2-1; size: -; V: TRBV27; CDR3: CASSPGTQNEQFF
J: TRBJ2-1; size: -; V: TRBV6-8; CDR3: CASSYLTGGPNEQFF
J: TRBJ2-7; size: -; V: TRBV12-3/TRBV12-4; CDR3: CASRLDGYEQYF
J: TRBJ2-3; size: many; V: TRBV10-1; CDR3: CASSESGSPDTQYF
J: TRBJ1-2; size: -; V: TRBV20-1; CDR3: CSEGGYTF
J: TRBJ1-1; size: many; V: TRBV7-6; CDR3: CASSRGPMNTEAFF
J: TRBJ2-1; size: many; V: TRBV12-3/TRBV12-4; CDR3: CASSSVYNEQFF
J: TRBJ1-2; size: few; V: TRBV6-5; CDR3: CASSYSTSGSLLNYGYTF
J: TRBJ2-2; size: many; V: TRBV7-9; CDR3: CASSSRTGTNTGELFF
J: TRBJ2-1; size: -; V: TRBV4-1; CDR3: CASSQVVTGAHEQFF
J: TRBJ1-3; size: -; V: TRBV5-4; CDR3: CASSFDSYSGNTIYF
J: TRBJ2-2; size: -; V: TRBV10-3; CDR3: CAISPPPTGPNTGELFF
J: TRBJ2-1; size: few; V: TRBV12-3/TRBV12-4; CDR3: CASSPTAGQGSYNEQFF
J: TRBJ2-3; size: few; V: TRBV20-1; CDR3: CSANWRADTQYF
J: TRBJ2-7; size: -; V: TRBV5-5; CDR3: CASSLARGYEQYF
J: TRBJ2-1; size: -; V: TRBV19; CDR3: CASSIGVHEQFF
J: TRBJ2-3; size: -; V: TRBV28; CDR3: CASSRWDPGADTQYF